This TCR beta chain derives from a study of blood T cell repertoires in COVID-19. Study details: The study drew acute and convalescent COVID-19 samples from the United States, Italy and Spain. T cells, B-cell-depleted T cells, or PBMCs provided the cDNA or gDNA that served as material.

In the original analysis: Reference gene primer amplification gave estimated nucleated cell counts. The repertoire was sequenced with immunoSEQ multiplex PCR; TCRdb's copy has only in-frame clones and lacks some. D and trimming were read from the DNA, whereas the V and J calls and clone size are those reported in that table. Among 63,000 or so clones listed, roughly 80% were seen once. This TCR came from an elderly man with active COVID-19. The specimen was peripheral blood.

CDR3 sequence (DNA): TGCAGCGGGACAGGGAGGGGCACTGAAGCTTTCTTT. Amino acids: CSGTGRGTEAFF. The chain has TRBV29-1 and TRBJ1-1, with TRBD1 matching 8 bases. After removal of 7 bases from V and 4 bases from J, the junction contained 5 bases not matched to a gene. Germline V gene lookup returns CDR1 SQVTM and CDR2 ANQGSEA. The CDR3 length is 12 residues.